The rows below give T cell receptor beta chains drawn from one sample of a study of cytomegalovirus exposure and HLA in healthy donors. Using immunoSEQ multiplex PCR, the repertoire was profiled, and TCRdb retains in-frame clones only, with some absent. The sample lists approximately 100,000 clones, roughly four fifths occurring once. Sequencing input: PBMCs. These receptors all stem from a middle-aged man in good health and CMV-seronegative. Each CDR3 is given with its conserved first and last residue. Each record gives: clone size, D gene, J gene, V gene, CDR3 length, CDR3 DNA, CDR3 protein. D genes are given only for firm matches. The size of a clone is reported for some rows only, either as once, few or many, or as a class for expanded clones.

- TRBD2 TRBJ2-3 TRBV10-3 16 TGTGCCATCAGCCCCGGGACTAGCGCCTACACAGATACGCAGTATTTT CAISPGTSAYTDTQYF
- TRBD2 TRBJ2-3 TRBV15 17 TGTGCCACCAGCAGAGATCTAGCGGGGGGAATCACAGATACGCAGTATTTT CATSRDLAGGITDTQYF
- TRBD1 TRBJ1-5 TRBV6-4 15 TGTGCCAGCAGTGCTGCCGGGACAGGGGATCAGCCCCAGCATTTT CASSAAGTGDQPQHF
- TRBD1 TRBJ1-1 TRBV18 15 TGTGCCAGCTCACCACTAGGGACAGGGAAGGACCAAGCTTTCTTT CASSPLGTGKDQAFF
once - TRBJ2-7 TRBV6-1 15 TGTGCCAGCACAACCGTCGGGACATTAGCCTACGAGCAGTACTTC CASTTVGTLAYEQYF
- TRBD2 TRBJ2-3 TRBV5-4 16 TGTGCCAGCAGCCAAGGGGGGCGGGGGGCCGCAGATACGCAGTATTTT CASSQGGRGAADTQYF
- - TRBJ1-1 TRBV11-2 15 TGTGCCAGCAGCTTAGAAGGACCGCGGGGCACTGAAGCTTTCTTT CASSLEGPRGTEAFF
once TRBD1 TRBJ2-3 TRBV7-9 15 TGTGCCAGCAGCTTAACAGGGGGCATCGCAGATACGCAGTATTTT CASSLTGGIADTQYF
- TRBD1 TRBJ2-4 TRBV19 14 TGTGCCAGTAGTTCAGGGACAGTCCCAAACATTCAGTACTTC CASSSGTVPNIQYF
- TRBD1 TRBJ2-6 TRBV18 18 TGTGCCAGCTCACCGGCCACAGGGGGTAGCTCTGGGGCCAACGTCCTGACTTTC CASSPATGGSSGANVLTF
- - TRBJ2-5 TRBV15 15 TGTGCCACCAGCAGAGATTTAGCGTCTGGGGAGACCCAGTACTTC CATSRDLASGETQYF
- TRBD2 TRBJ2-3 TRBV6-6 13 TGTGCCAGCAGTTTCACCGCGGGGGGCGCGCAGTATTTT CASSFTAGGAQYF
once TRBD2 TRBJ2-3 TRBV5-1 16 TGCGCCAGCAGCTCTGGGGAACTAGCGGACACAGATACGCAGTATTTT CASSSGELADTDTQYF
few TRBD1 TRBJ1-1 TRBV10-2 18 TGCGCCAGCAGTTCACGAGACAGGGGAGTTCTCATGAACACTGAAGCTTTCTTT CASSSRDRGVLMNTEAFF
- - TRBJ1-1 TRBV29-1 12 TGCAGCGTTGATGGCGGGAACACTGAAGCTTTCTTT CSVDGGNTEAFF
few - TRBJ2-5 TRBV28 14 TGTGCCAGCAGTTTTGCCCCCCCCCGGGAGACCCAGTACTTC CASSFAPPRETQYF
- - TRBJ1-1 TRBV9 16 TGTGCCAGCAGCGACCGACCACAGGGACTAGGTACTGAAGCTTTCTTT CASSDRPQGLGTEAFF
- - TRBJ2-5 TRBV5-1 14 TGCGCCAGCAGCTTGCAAGGGGCCCAAGAGACCCAGTACTTC CASSLQGAQETQYF
- TRBD1 TRBJ1-4 TRBV4-1 16 TGCGCCAGCAGCCAAGAGGGGGGACAGACTAATGAAAAACTGTTTTTT CASSQEGGQTNEKLFF
- TRBD1 TRBJ1-2 TRBV15 15 TGTGCCACCAGCAGAGATCCCGGGACAGCTCATGGCTACACCTTC CATSRDPGTAHGYTF
- TRBD1 TRBJ1-2 TRBV6-5 13 TGTGCCAGCAGGCGCACAGGGGGGCATGGCTACACCTTC CASRRTGGHGYTF
few TRBD1 TRBJ2-3 TRBV19 15 TGTGCCAGTAGTAATCGACAGGGGATCACAGATACGCAGTATTTT CASSNRQGITDTQYF
- - TRBJ2-3 TRBV9 14 TGTGCCAGCAGCGAAACGAGCGGCACAGATACGCAGTATTTT CASSETSGTDTQYF
- TRBD1 TRBJ2-2 TRBV18 15 TGTGCCAGCTCACTGGGACAGGGAAACACCGGGGAGCTGTTTTTT CASSLGQGNTGELFF
- - TRBJ1-1 TRBV9 12 TGTGCCAGCAGCGTATCGGACACTGAAGCTTTCTTT CASSVSDTEAFF
- - TRBJ2-2 TRBV7-6 14 TGTGCCAGCAGCCAACCGACGGGCACCGGGGAGCTGTTTTTT CASSQPTGTGELFF
- - TRBJ2-1 TRBV28 14 TGTGCCAGCAGTTTAAAGTGGAGGGAAAACGAGCAGTTCTTC CASSLKWRENEQFF
- - TRBJ2-1 TRBV6-1 13 TGTGCCAGCAGCCTGGCCAGCTACAATGAGCAGTTCTTC CASSLASYNEQFF
once - TRBJ1-5 TRBV7-8 16 TGTGCCAGCAGCTTCGGCGGCCTTTATAGCAATCAGCCCCAGCATTTT CASSFGGLYSNQPQHF
- TRBD2 TRBJ2-1 TRBV10-3 18 TGTGCCATCAGTGGGGGGACTAGGTCAACTAGCTCCTACAATGAGCAGTTCTTC CAISGGTRSTSSYNEQFF
- - TRBJ1-2 TRBV5-1 11 TGCGCCAGCGGGGCGGACTATGGCTACACCTTC CASGADYGYTF
- TRBD2 TRBJ2-1 TRBV29-1 14 TGCAGCGTCCGACCACCGGGACTAGGCGATGAGCAGTTCTTC CSVRPPGLGDEQFF
- TRBD1 TRBJ1-1 TRBV7-9 15 TGTGCCACCCCCGGACAGGGAGAAATGAATACTGAAGCTTTCTTT CATPGQGEMNTEAFF
- - TRBJ2-1 TRBV2 13 TGTGCCAGCATAATCCAACAGGGAAATGAGCAGTTCTTC CASIIQQGNEQFF
- TRBD2 TRBJ2-1 TRBV9 16 TGTGCCAGCAGCACACTAGCGCGGGGGGGCTACAATGAGCAGTTCTTC CASSTLARGGYNEQFF
- TRBD2 TRBJ2-3 TRBV15 17 TGTGCCACCAGCATCACTTCTAGCGGGGGGGCGGGAGATACGCAGTATTTT CATSITSSGGAGDTQYF
once - TRBJ1-1 TRBV28 14 TGTGCCAGCGGGGAATTCAGGGGAAACACTGAAGCTTTCTTT CASGEFRGNTEAFF
- TRBD1 TRBJ1-5 TRBV4-2 14 TGTGCCAGCAGCAAGACAGGGTGGGGACAGCCCCAGCATTTT CASSKTGWGQPQHF
- TRBD1 TRBJ1-5 TRBV6-1 14 TGTGCCAGCAGTGCTAGGACAGGGGATCAGCCCCAGCATTTT CASSARTGDQPQHF
- TRBD1 TRBJ2-7 TRBV6-1 15 TGTGCCACCTTTCTCCCCGGACAGGGGGCCTACGAGCAGTACTTC CATFLPGQGAYEQYF
- TRBD1 TRBJ1-5 TRBV5-1 19 TGCGCCAGCAGCCTACGACAGGGGGCGGACATTTATAGCAATCAGCCCCAGCATTTT CASSLRQGADIYSNQPQHF
- - TRBJ1-5 TRBV7-2 14 TGTGCCAGCACCCTGAGACTGGGCAATCAGCCCCAGCATTTT CASTLRLGNQPQHF
- - TRBJ1-1 TRBV5-6 14 TGTGCCAGCAGCTCGTCTGGGGGCGCAACGGAAGCTTTCTTT CASSSSGGATEAFF
- - TRBJ1-6 TRBV7-3 13 TGTGCCAGCAGCTCTTACAGGCATTCACCCCTCCACTTT CASSSYRHSPLHF
- TRBD1 TRBJ2-3 TRBV7-9 15 TGTGCCAGCAGACCACAGGGGGCGCGCGCAGATACGCAGTATTTT CASRPQGARADTQYF
- - TRBJ2-5 TRBV7-7 15 TGTGCCAGCAGCTTAGAAGGCTCCGCAGGGGAGACCCAGTACTTC CASSLEGSAGETQYF